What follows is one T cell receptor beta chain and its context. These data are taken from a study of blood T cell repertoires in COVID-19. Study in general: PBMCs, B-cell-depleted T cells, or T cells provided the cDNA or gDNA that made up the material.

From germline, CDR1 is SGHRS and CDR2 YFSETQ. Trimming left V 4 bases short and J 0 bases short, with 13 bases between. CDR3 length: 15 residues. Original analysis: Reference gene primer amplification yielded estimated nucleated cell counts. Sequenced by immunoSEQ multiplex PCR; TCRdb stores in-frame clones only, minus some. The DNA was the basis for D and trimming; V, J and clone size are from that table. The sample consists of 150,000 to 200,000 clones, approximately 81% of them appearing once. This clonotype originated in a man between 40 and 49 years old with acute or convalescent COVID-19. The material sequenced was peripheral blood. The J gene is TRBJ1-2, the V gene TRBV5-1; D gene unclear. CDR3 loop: CASSPGSEANYGYTF. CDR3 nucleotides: TGCGCCAGCAGCCCGGGATCAGAAGCTAACTATGGCTACACCTTC. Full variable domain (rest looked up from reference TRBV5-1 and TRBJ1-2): KAGVTQTPRYLIKTRGQQVTLSCSPISGHRSVSWYQQTPGQGLQFLFEYFSETQRNKGNFPGRFSGRQFSNSRSEMNVSTLELGDSALYLCASSPGSEANYGYTFGSGTRLTVV.